The present T cell receptor beta chain was sequenced within a study of cytomegalovirus exposure and HLA in healthy donors. The length of the CDR3 is 14 residues. Trimming took 2 bases from V and 4 from J, leaving 11 bases between them. CDR1 SEHNR and CDR2 FQNEAQ come from the germline V gene (reference sequence). PCR primers comprised 60 Vbeta and 13 Jbeta primers. Produced via immunoSEQ multiplex PCR; TCRdb's table is partial and in-frame only. This repertoire shows tens of thousands of clones, 75% found once; its top ten account for roughly 2.2%. This clone was detected once. Its antigen remains unknown. Donors likely had unrecorded immune exposures despite being nominally healthy when sampled. General study findings and limits: Both high specificity and high sensitivity reportedly marked the classifier's diagnosis of cytomegalovirus status.

Sequencing was performed on PBMCs. This chain links TRBV7-9 with TRBJ1-1, with TRBD1 as a possible D gene (6 bases). The receptor's source is a man aged 35-49 years in good health and CMV-seronegative. In DNA form, the CDR3 reads TGTGCCAGCAGCTTAATACAGGGCATCACTGAAGCTTTCTTT. Residues: CASSLIQGITEAFF.